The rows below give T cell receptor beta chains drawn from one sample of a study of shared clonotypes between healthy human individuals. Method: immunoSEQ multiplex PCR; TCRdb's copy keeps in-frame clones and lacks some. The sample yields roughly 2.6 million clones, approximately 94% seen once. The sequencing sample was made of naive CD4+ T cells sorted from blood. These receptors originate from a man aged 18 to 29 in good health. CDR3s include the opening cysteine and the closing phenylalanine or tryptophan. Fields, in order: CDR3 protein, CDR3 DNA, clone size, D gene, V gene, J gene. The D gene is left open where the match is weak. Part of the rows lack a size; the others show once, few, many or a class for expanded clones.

cdr3_aa: CASSLKGTGGVKNSPLHF; cdr3_nt: TGTGCCAGCAGTTTAAAAGGGACAGGGGGCGTTAAGAATTCACCCCTCCACTTT; clone_size: .; d_call: TRBD1; v_call: TRBV27; j_call: TRBJ1-6
cdr3_aa: CASSEIGGNSPLHF; cdr3_nt: TGTGCCAGCAGTGAAATCGGCGGTAATTCACCCCTCCACTTT; clone_size: .; d_call: .; v_call: TRBV6-1; j_call: TRBJ1-6
cdr3_aa: CASSRRVGSLYEQYF; cdr3_nt: TGTGCCAGCAGCCGCAGGGTGGGTAGCCTCTACGAGCAGTACTTC; clone_size: .; d_call: .; v_call: TRBV5-4; j_call: TRBJ2-7
cdr3_aa: CASSLDSGGLNTEAFF; cdr3_nt: TGTGCCAGCAGCTTGGATTCAGGGGGTTTGAACACTGAAGCTTTCTTT; clone_size: .; d_call: TRBD1; v_call: TRBV5-6; j_call: TRBJ1-1
cdr3_aa: CASSIPPRGKGGGYTF; cdr3_nt: TGTGCCAGCAGCATTCCCCCCCGGGGAAAGGGTGGTGGCTACACCTTC; clone_size: .; d_call: .; v_call: TRBV21-1; j_call: TRBJ1-2
cdr3_aa: CASSPSRGSYGYTF; cdr3_nt: TGTGCCAGCAGCCCCAGCAGGGGCAGCTATGGCTACACCTTC; clone_size: once; d_call: .; v_call: TRBV5-8; j_call: TRBJ1-2
cdr3_aa: CASSQEGRVGVTNEKLFF; cdr3_nt: TGTGCCAGCAGCCAAGAGGGCAGGGTGGGAGTAACTAATGAAAAACTGTTTTTT; clone_size: .; d_call: .; v_call: TRBV4-2; j_call: TRBJ1-4
cdr3_aa: CASSLDSYRDEQFF; cdr3_nt: TGTGCCAGCAGCCTGGACAGTTACCGCGATGAGCAGTTCTTC; clone_size: once; d_call: .; v_call: TRBV7-3; j_call: TRBJ2-1
cdr3_aa: CASSLGQGEGGYTF; cdr3_nt: TGTGCCAGCAGCTTAGGACAGGGGGAGGGTGGCTACACCTTC; clone_size: .; d_call: TRBD1; v_call: TRBV7-2; j_call: TRBJ1-2
cdr3_aa: CASRSQGADTGELFF; cdr3_nt: TGTGCCAGCAGATCACAGGGGGCGGACACCGGGGAGCTGTTTTTT; clone_size: .; d_call: TRBD1; v_call: TRBV2; j_call: TRBJ2-2
cdr3_aa: CASSFGQITDTQYF; cdr3_nt: TGTGCCAGCAGCTTTGGGCAAATCACAGATACGCAGTATTTT; clone_size: once; d_call: .; v_call: TRBV13; j_call: TRBJ2-3
cdr3_aa: CASSVRGYTF; cdr3_nt: TGTGCCAGCAGCGTGCGGGGCTACACCTTC; clone_size: .; d_call: .; v_call: TRBV9; j_call: TRBJ1-2
cdr3_aa: CASSLGTGEQYF; cdr3_nt: TGCGCCAGCAGCTTGGGGACAGGCGAGCAGTACTTC; clone_size: .; d_call: TRBD1; v_call: TRBV5-1; j_call: TRBJ2-7
cdr3_aa: CASSVDSFGYEQYF; cdr3_nt: TGTGCCAGCAGCGTAGATTCTTTCGGCTACGAGCAGTACTTC; clone_size: once; d_call: .; v_call: TRBV9; j_call: TRBJ2-7
cdr3_aa: CASSRGSGSYGEQFF; cdr3_nt: TGTGCCAGCTCCCGGGGTAGCGGGAGCTACGGTGAGCAGTTCTTC; clone_size: .; d_call: TRBD2; v_call: TRBV18; j_call: TRBJ2-1
cdr3_aa: CASSLGLRDTTYEQYF; cdr3_nt: TGTGCCAGCAGCTTAGGGCTCCGGGACACCACCTACGAGCAGTACTTC; clone_size: .; d_call: .; v_call: TRBV7-9; j_call: TRBJ2-7
cdr3_aa: CASSGGRGGTDTQYF; cdr3_nt: TGTGCCAGCAGCGGCGGGAGAGGAGGCACAGATACGCAGTATTTT; clone_size: .; d_call: TRBD2; v_call: TRBV11-2; j_call: TRBJ2-3
cdr3_aa: CASSPPRQGQAPLAKNIQYF; cdr3_nt: TGTGCCAGCTCACCACCGAGACAGGGCCAGGCCCCACTAGCCAAAAACATTCAGTACTTC; clone_size: once; d_call: TRBD1; v_call: TRBV18; j_call: TRBJ2-4
cdr3_aa: CASSDPTGQGDYSNQPQHF; cdr3_nt: TGTGCCAGCAGTGACCCGACAGGGCAAGGGGATTATAGCAATCAGCCCCAGCATTTT; clone_size: .; d_call: TRBD1; v_call: TRBV6-1; j_call: TRBJ1-5
cdr3_aa: CAWGFQHSGNTIYF; cdr3_nt: TGTGCCTGGGGTTTCCAGCACTCTGGAAACACCATATATTTT; clone_size: .; d_call: .; v_call: TRBV30; j_call: TRBJ1-3
cdr3_aa: CASSFEGDTGELFF; cdr3_nt: TGCGCCAGCAGCTTCGAAGGGGACACCGGGGAGCTGTTTTTT; clone_size: .; d_call: .; v_call: TRBV5-1; j_call: TRBJ2-2
cdr3_aa: CASSLVRPYEQYF; cdr3_nt: TGTGCCAGCAGCTTAGTCCGGCCTTACGAGCAGTACTTC; clone_size: .; d_call: .; v_call: TRBV7-2; j_call: TRBJ2-7
cdr3_aa: CASSAGALSNQPQHF; cdr3_nt: TGTGCCAGCTCCGCGGGGGCTTTGAGCAATCAGCCCCAGCATTTT; clone_size: .; d_call: .; v_call: TRBV18; j_call: TRBJ1-5
cdr3_aa: CASSLRDTYTEAFF; cdr3_nt: TGTGCCAGCAGCTTAAGGGACACTTACACTGAAGCTTTCTTT; clone_size: .; d_call: .; v_call: TRBV7-2; j_call: TRBJ1-1
cdr3_aa: CASSLGFGKDEQFF; cdr3_nt: TGTGCCAGCAGCTTAGGTTTCGGGAAAGATGAGCAGTTCTTC; clone_size: .; d_call: .; v_call: TRBV11-2; j_call: TRBJ2-1
cdr3_aa: CASSHPGQANTGELFF; cdr3_nt: TGTGCCAGCAGCCACCCCGGACAAGCGAACACCGGGGAGCTGTTTTTT; clone_size: .; d_call: .; v_call: TRBV7-9; j_call: TRBJ2-2
cdr3_aa: CAWSVLGGYTDTQYF; cdr3_nt: TGTGCCTGGAGTGTACTCGGGGGTTACACAGATACGCAGTATTTT; clone_size: .; d_call: .; v_call: TRBV30; j_call: TRBJ2-3
cdr3_aa: CASRSRADTQYF; cdr3_nt: TGTGCCAGCAGGAGTAGAGCAGATACGCAGTATTTT; clone_size: .; d_call: .; v_call: TRBV27; j_call: TRBJ2-3
cdr3_aa: CASRRGTGELAGELFF; cdr3_nt: TGTGCCTCTCGAAGGGGGACAGGGGAGTTGGCCGGGGAGCTGTTTTTT; clone_size: .; d_call: TRBD1; v_call: TRBV7-9; j_call: TRBJ2-2
cdr3_aa: CASSPTSPPVPPEAFF; cdr3_nt: TGTGCCAGCTCACCTACCTCTCCGCCGGTACCACCTGAAGCTTTCTTT; clone_size: .; d_call: .; v_call: TRBV18; j_call: TRBJ1-1
cdr3_aa: CASSRTGGNEKLFF; cdr3_nt: TGTGCCAGCAGCCGGACAGGAGGGAATGAAAAACTGTTTTTT; clone_size: once; d_call: TRBD1; v_call: TRBV7-2; j_call: TRBJ1-4
cdr3_aa: CASSLTGRADSPLHF; cdr3_nt: TGTGCCAGCAGTTTGACTGGCAGGGCGGATTCACCCCTCCACTTT; clone_size: .; d_call: .; v_call: TRBV28; j_call: TRBJ1-6
cdr3_aa: CASTPLSGNTIYF; cdr3_nt: TGTGCCAGCACCCCACTCTCTGGAAACACCATATATTTT; clone_size: .; d_call: .; v_call: TRBV7-2; j_call: TRBJ1-3
cdr3_aa: CASSFDRSSGANVLTF; cdr3_nt: TGTGCCAGCAGCTTCGACAGGAGCTCTGGGGCCAACGTCCTGACTTTC; clone_size: .; d_call: .; v_call: TRBV7-3; j_call: TRBJ2-6
cdr3_aa: CASSLGLSGELFF; cdr3_nt: TGTGCCAGCAGCCTCGGACTATCCGGGGAGCTGTTTTTT; clone_size: .; d_call: .; v_call: TRBV7-3; j_call: TRBJ2-2
cdr3_aa: CASSPKGTSGTYNEQFF; cdr3_nt: TGCGCCAGCAGCCCAAAGGGGACTAGCGGGACATACAATGAGCAGTTCTTC; clone_size: once; d_call: TRBD2; v_call: TRBV5-1; j_call: TRBJ2-1
cdr3_aa: CASTSGQGQNIQYF; cdr3_nt: TGTGCCAGTACCTCGGGACAGGGGCAGAACATTCAGTACTTC; clone_size: .; d_call: TRBD1; v_call: TRBV19; j_call: TRBJ2-4
cdr3_aa: CASSQGRAWDTQYF; cdr3_nt: TGTGCCAGCAGCCAGGGCAGGGCTTGGGATACGCAGTATTTT; clone_size: .; d_call: .; v_call: TRBV6-5; j_call: TRBJ2-3
cdr3_aa: CASSLTSGGAHDDGDTQYF; cdr3_nt: TGTGCCAGCAGCTTAACTAGCGGGGGGGCCCACGACGATGGAGATACGCAGTATTTT; clone_size: .; d_call: TRBD2; v_call: TRBV7-3; j_call: TRBJ2-3
cdr3_aa: CASRNGGTNYGYTF; cdr3_nt: TGTGCCAGCAGGAACGGGGGGACCAACTATGGCTACACCTTC; clone_size: .; d_call: .; v_call: TRBV28; j_call: TRBJ1-2
cdr3_aa: CASSAFREINYGYTF; cdr3_nt: TGTGCCAGCAGCGCATTTCGGGAGATTAACTATGGCTACACCTTC; clone_size: .; d_call: .; v_call: TRBV5-4; j_call: TRBJ1-2
cdr3_aa: CASRTHGQQETQYF; cdr3_nt: TGTGCCAGCAGAACACACGGGCAGCAAGAGACCCAGTACTTC; clone_size: once; d_call: .; v_call: TRBV2; j_call: TRBJ2-5
cdr3_aa: CASSVSGNSYEQYF; cdr3_nt: TGTGCCAGCAGCGTTAGCGGGAACTCCTACGAGCAGTACTTC; clone_size: .; d_call: TRBD2; v_call: TRBV9; j_call: TRBJ2-7
cdr3_aa: CASSLSQGWESEAFF; cdr3_nt: TGCGCCAGCAGCTTGTCACAGGGGTGGGAGTCTGAAGCTTTCTTT; clone_size: .; d_call: TRBD1; v_call: TRBV5-1; j_call: TRBJ1-1
cdr3_aa: CASSEQGEKLFF; cdr3_nt: TGCGCCAGCAGTGAACAGGGTGAAAAACTGTTTTTT; clone_size: .; d_call: .; v_call: TRBV10-2; j_call: TRBJ1-4
cdr3_aa: CASSLDLGNTQYF; cdr3_nt: TGCGCCAGCAGCCTAGACCTTGGGAATACGCAGTATTTT; clone_size: .; d_call: .; v_call: TRBV5-1; j_call: TRBJ2-3
cdr3_aa: CASSPGQGRTNYGYTF; cdr3_nt: TGTGCCAGCTCACCGGGACAGGGAAGAACTAACTATGGCTACACCTTC; clone_size: .; d_call: TRBD1; v_call: TRBV18; j_call: TRBJ1-2
cdr3_aa: CASSYDRALNQPQHF; cdr3_nt: TGTGCCAGCAGTTACGACAGGGCTTTGAATCAGCCCCAGCATTTT; clone_size: .; d_call: TRBD1; v_call: TRBV6-6; j_call: TRBJ1-5